Sequencing of this T cell receptor beta chain was carried out in a study of blood T cell repertoires in COVID-19. This clone was seen just once. Produced via immunoSEQ multiplex PCR; TCRdb's table is partial and in-frame only. The sample includes roughly 140,000 clones, around nine tenths of them seen just once. The sample comprised peripheral blood. This receptor was identified in a human donor in a cohort sampled during active COVID-19.

CDR3 coding DNA: TGCGCCAGCAGCTCCGGACAGGGTCGTTACAATGAGCAGTTCTTC. Translating it yields CASSSGQGRYNEQFF. The chain carries TRBV5-1 and TRBJ2-1, with TRBD1 matching 8 bases. Trimming cost V 3 bases and J 4 bases; bases outside gene matches: 6. This CDR3 contains 15 residues. CDR1 SGHRS and CDR2 YFSETQ come from the germline V gene.